Presented here are 20 T cell receptor beta chains from one specimen sequenced in a study of cytomegalovirus exposure and HLA in healthy donors. The PCR was carried out with 60 Vbeta primers and 13 Jbeta primers. The method was immunoSEQ multiplex PCR; TCRdb's version includes in-frame clones alone and lacks a portion of them. The sample carries under 150,000 clones, about three fifths recorded once. Sequenced input: PBMCs. These receptor sequences come from a man in his forties in good health and CMV-seropositive.

V usage is TRBV9 and J usage is TRBJ2-6; D perhaps matches TRBD1 (6 bases). The germline V gene has CDR1 SGDLS and CDR2 YYNGEE. The CDR3 totals 16 residues. Trimming left V 2 bases short and J 2 bases short, with 11 bases between. This CDR3 is CASSVHGQPGANVLTF. In nucleotides, the CDR3 is TGTGCCAGCAGCGTCCACGGACAGCCTGGGGCCAACGTCCTGACTTTC.

The chain recombines TRBV4-2 with TRBJ2-5, with 13 positions matching TRBD2. The ends lost 2 bases at V and 4 bases at J; junction bases unmatched: 4. The germline V gene has CDR1 LGHNA and CDR2 YNFKEQ. CDR3 length equals 16 residues. The CDR3 coding sequence is TGTGCCAGCAGCCAATCGACTAGCGGGGGGTCAGAGACCCAGTACTTC. Translated: CASSQSTSGGSETQYF.

This rearrangement joins TRBV10-3 to TRBJ2-1; possibly TRBD2 for D (6 bases). The CDR3 contains 14 residues. Germline V gene lookup returns CDR1 ENHRY and CDR2 SYGVKD. Deletions cut 3 bases from V and 10 bases from J, with 16 bases between. CDR3 DNA sequence: TGTGCCATCAGTGACTCCGGGACTTACAGGGAGCAGTTCTTC. Protein product: CAISDSGTYREQFF.

This sequence joins TRBV4-3 and TRBJ2-1, with D perhaps matching TRBD2 (6 bases). Germline assignment: CDR1 LGHNA and CDR2 YSLEER. Trimming cost V 1 base and J 0 bases, with 7 bases left between them. The CDR3 sequence is 15 residues long. CDR3 in amino acids: CASSQVGGSYNEQFF. Written as DNA, the CDR3 is TGCGCCAGCAGCCAAGTCGGGGGCTCCTACAATGAGCAGTTCTTC.

The chain joins TRBV14 to TRBJ2-1, with D possibly being TRBD2 (6 bases). Per the germline V gene, CDR1 is SGHDN and CDR2 is FVKESK. CDR3 size: 16 residues. V was cut by 1 base and J by 2 bases, with 12 bases left in between. CDR3 amino acids: CASSQVWREAYNEQFF. CDR3 nucleotide sequence: TGTGCCAGCAGCCAAGTGTGGCGGGAAGCCTACAATGAGCAGTTCTTC. Full variable domain (remainder filled in from reference TRBV14 and TRBJ2-1): EAGVTQFPSHSVIEKGQTVTLRCDPISGHDNLYWYRRVMGKEIKFLLHFVKESKQDESGMPNNRFLAERTGGTYSTLKVQPAELEDSGVYFCASSQVWREAYNEQFFGPGTRLTVL.

The chain joins TRBV18 to TRBJ1-5, with no clear D. Trimming stripped 3 bases from V and 4 bases from J, with 10 bases between. Germline V gives CDR1 KGHSH, CDR2 LQKENI. The CDR3 runs to 14 residues. CDR3 DNA sequence: TGTGCCAGCTCACCCATTCGGTCAAATCAGCCCCAGCATTTT. The encoded protein is CASSPIRSNQPQHF.

V gene TRBV5-6 combines with J gene TRBJ2-5, with 7 bases matching TRBD2. Germline values: CDR1 SGHDT, CDR2 YYEEEE. This CDR3 region has 13 residues. J gave up 5 bases and V 4 bases, and 5 bases lay outside the gene matches. This CDR3 reads CASSGDYGETQYF. Written as DNA, the CDR3 is TGTGCCAGCAGCGGGGACTACGGTGAGACCCAGTACTTC.

The table lists this clone with a few counts. This rearrangement joins TRBV6-6 to TRBJ2-7; TRBD1 matches 7 bases. CDR3 size: 12 residues. CDR1 is MNHNY, CDR2 SVGAGI, per germline (reference sequence). V lost 6 bases and J lost 3; bases outside the gene matches: 2. The CDR3 nucleotides read TGTGCCAGCAGGGGGACAGTCTACGAGCAGTACTTC. Protein product: CASRGTVYEQYF.

This clone has just a few counts. V gene TRBV19 combines with J gene TRBJ2-7; the D gene is possibly TRBD2 (5 bases). The V end lost 3 bases, the J end lost 5 bases, and 11 bases lay between the germline ends. The CDR3 totals 13 residues. Germline loops: CDR1 LNHDA, CDR2 SQIVND (reference sequence). CDR3 nucleotides: TGTGCCAGTAGTATGTCGGGGTTCCACGAGCAGTACTTC. Its protein is CASSMSGFHEQYF.

This clone appeared a few times. This chain uses TRBV9 with TRBJ2-1; 7 nucleotides agree with TRBD2. The J segment lost 1 base and the V segment lost 0 bases, leaving 4 bases of the junction unmatched. Per the germline V gene, CDR1 is SGDLS and CDR2 is YYNGEE. This CDR3 spans 16 amino acids. The CDR3 region has the DNA TGTGCCAGCAGCGTAGGGGGGGGACTATCCTACAATGAGCAGTTCTTC. It yields the protein CASSVGGGLSYNEQFF.

The chain carries TRBV10-3 and TRBJ1-2; TRBD1 matches at 8 bases. The J segment lost 6 bases and the V segment lost 0 bases, leaving 9 bases of the junction unmatched. Germline CDR1 and CDR2: ENHRY and SYGVKD. This CDR3 is 16 amino acids long. As DNA, the CDR3 is TGTGCCATCAGTGAGTCGACCAGGGGGCAGGATCATGGCTACACCTTC. Its translation: CAISESTRGQDHGYTF.

Only one count was recorded for this clone. This chain uses TRBV9 with TRBJ1-1; 8 bases are shared with TRBD1. Germline CDR1 is SGDLS and CDR2 is YYNGEE. The CDR3 extends over 15 amino acids. Trimming removed 0 bases from V and 5 bases from J; junction bases left unmatched: 6. Written as DNA, the CDR3 is TGTGCCAGCAGCGTAGATGGACAGGGTGGAACTGAAGCTTTCTTT. Protein sequence: CASSVDGQGGTEAFF.

The chain combines TRBV7-2 with TRBJ2-3, with 10 bases that match TRBD1. Germline CDR1 and CDR2: SGHTA and FQGNSA. With V trimmed by 5 bases and J by 2 bases, 1 base remained unmatched. The length of the CDR3 is 14 residues. The CDR3 bases are TGTGCCAGCAGCCGACAGGGGGCCACAGATACGCAGTATTTT. It encodes CASSRQGATDTQYF.

J is TRBJ1-2 and V is TRBV5-4; D possibly corresponds to TRBD1 (6 bases). V lost 7 bases, J lost 8 bases, and 27 bases lay in between. Germline V gene data show CDR1 as SGHNT and CDR2 as YYREEE (reference sequence). This CDR3 comprises 16 residues. The CDR3: CASYISVGRGFLGYTF. Here the CDR3 DNA reads TGTGCCAGCTACATCTCGGTCGGCAGGGGTTTCTTGGGCTACACCTTC.

The chain recombines TRBV2 with TRBJ2-7, with 7 bases fitting TRBD1. The junction had 1 base not matched to a gene; V was cut back by 5 bases and J by 3 bases. The germline gives CDR1 SNHLY, CDR2 FYNNEI. The CDR3 loop spans 12 amino acids. The CDR3 region has the DNA TGTGCCAGCAGTCGACAGGGCTACGAGCAGTACTTC. Translated: CASSRQGYEQYF.

The chain joins TRBV4-2 to TRBJ2-1, with D unclear. The CDR3 loop spans 15 amino acids. V lost 4 bases to trimming and J lost 0 bases, with 10 bases between them. Germline lookup yields CDR1 LGHNA and CDR2 YNFKEQ. CDR3 residues: CASSLRVSSYNEQFF. DNA for the CDR3: TGTGCCAGCAGCCTTAGAGTGAGCTCCTACAATGAGCAGTTCTTC.

Here the CDR3 DNA reads TGCGCCAGCAGCCGGGATTCGAACACTGAAGCTTTCTTT. Its translation is CASSRDSNTEAFF. The J gene is TRBJ1-1, the V gene TRBV5-1, with no clear D. V was clipped by 4 bases and J by 1 base, with 8 bases between them. The CDR3 sequence is 13 residues long. In germline, CDR1 is SGHRS, CDR2 YFSETQ.

This clone was seen a few times. The chain links TRBV19 to TRBJ1-1; 9 nucleotides agree with TRBD1. The V gene end was trimmed by 5 bases and the J gene end by 4 bases; junction bases not matched to a gene: 11. The CDR3 runs to 16 residues. Germline CDR1 LNHDA, CDR2 SQIVND (reference sequence). This CDR3 is CASSPGQGRGITEAFF. The CDR3 region has the DNA TGTGCCAGTAGTCCAGGACAGGGGAGAGGTATCACTGAAGCTTTCTTT.

With respect to this clone: Other DNA sequences of this sample code for an identical CDR3. The V and J genes are TRBV5-1 and TRBJ2-5; TRBD2 matches 11 bases. The V gene's germline CDR1 is SGHRS and CDR2 YFSETQ. The CDR3 covers 15 residues. The J segment lost 5 bases and the V segment lost 1 base, leaving 4 bases of the junction unmatched. This chain's CDR3 is CASSLSLAGGETQYF. The CDR3 DNA sequence: TGCGCCAGCAGCTTGTCTCTAGCGGGAGGCGAGACCCAGTACTTC. Drawing the rest from reference TRBV5-1 and TRBJ2-5, the complete variable domain is KAGVTQTPRYLIKTRGQQVTLSCSPISGHRSVSWYQQTPGQGLQFLFEYFSETQRNKGNFPGRFSGRQFSNSRSEMNVSTLELGDSALYLCASSLSLAGGETQYFGPGTRLLVL.

The chain is built from TRBV20-1 and TRBJ1-2; 8 nucleotides agree with TRBD1. CDR1 and CDR2 from the germline V gene are DFQATT and SNEGSKA (reference sequence). The CDR3 length is 11 residues. CDR3: CRTTGDEGYTF. CDR3 nucleotide sequence: TGCAGGACGACAGGGGATGAAGGCTACACCTTC.